This TCR beta chain stems from a study of T cells in Graves' hyperthyroidism and ophthalmopathy. Broader study findings: In the blood, most expanded thyroid clonotypes above 0.001 appeared as well.

Amplification targeted TCR beta CDR3 regions from RNA transcripts. First-round RT-PCR of the TCR CDR3 relied on the HTBI primer set. TCRdb used MiXCR to reprocess the multiplex PCR reads, holding one entry per CDR3 protein. The table has around 620,000 distinct CDR3 sequences, 14% seen once; the top ten hold around 7%. Comments on this clonotype: What it binds is unknown. This sequence may be a read error, since a much larger clone differs from it by one base.

Thyroid ultrasound, orbital computed tomography, clinical symptoms, and serum thyroxine and TRAb underpinned diagnoses. Fresh peripheral blood, around 10 ml of it, supplied the PBMCs. The germline CDR1 and CDR2 sequences are SQVTM and ANQGSEA. The CDR3 is made up of 15 amino acids. The ends lost 4 bases at V and 10 bases at J; junction bases unmatched: 16. The V call is TRBV29-1, the J call TRBJ2-1; 7 positions agree with TRBD2. The specimen sequenced was blood. The clonotype originates from a woman aged 18-29 years with Graves' ophthalmopathy. CDR3 sequence: CSVVGLEGSYYEQFF. The CDR3 coding sequence is TGCAGCGTTGTCGGACTAGAGGGCTCCTACTACGAGCAGTTCTTC.